The 23 T cell receptor beta chains in this list originate from one sample, sequenced in a study of regulatory T cells in long-lasting Graves disease. Time point described: newly diagnosed GD, antithyroid drugs for less than 3 months. RNA from PBMCs was the source of the TCR library. Researchers made TCR beta libraries by using iRepertoire HTBI primers and running Arm-PCR on CDR3 regions. TCRdb reprocessed the multiplex PCR reads via MiXCR and lists one record per CDR3 protein. The sample has about 320,000 distinct CDR3 sequences, 18% seen once. Specimen: peripheral blood mononuclear cells (PBMCs), collected at new diagnosis, from a patient treated with antithyroid drugs. The receptors stem from a female donor with Graves disease.

This clonotype was counted at least ten times. The chain has TRBV19 and TRBJ1-1; 7 bases fit TRBD1. V dropped 7 bases and J dropped 1; count of bases not matched to a gene: 6. This CDR3 comprises 14 residues. Germline V lookup: CDR1 LNHDA, CDR2 SQIVND (reference sequence). As DNA, the CDR3 is TGTGCCAGTACCCCGGACAGGTCGAACACTGAAGCTTTCTTT. This gives the protein CASTPDRSNTEAFF.

The chain recombines TRBV7-3 with TRBJ2-6; D unclear. Trimming left V 1 base short and J 3 bases short, with 7 bases between. CDR3 length: 15 amino acids. Germline values: CDR1 SGHTA, CDR2 FQGTGA. This CDR3 is CASSLIWGGANVLTF. CDR3 coding DNA: TGTGCCAGCAGCTTAATCTGGGGTGGGGCCAACGTCCTGACTTTC.

This clonotype was seen more than once but under ten times. The genes are TRBV20-1 and TRBJ1-1; the match to TRBD1 covers 8 bases. There are 18 residues in the CDR3. Germline V gives CDR1 DFQATT, CDR2 SNEGSKA (reference sequence). The V gene end was trimmed by 2 bases and the J gene end by 0 bases; junction bases not matched to a gene: 14. The chain's CDR3 is CSARRRAGGPGLNTEAFF. Written as DNA, the CDR3 is TGCAGTGCTAGAAGACGCGCAGGGGGCCCAGGCTTGAACACTGAAGCTTTCTTT.

The CDR3 DNA is TGCGCCAGCAGCCCTCAAATAACCGGGGCCAACGTCCTGACTTTC. Amino acids: CASSPQITGANVLTF. The chain has TRBV4-1 and TRBJ2-6; D not resolved. The V gene lost 4 bases and the J gene lost 4 bases, with 11 bases spanning the gap. This CDR3 comprises 15 residues. Germline CDR1 MGHRA, CDR2 YSYEKL.

This clonotype was detected many times. J is TRBJ1-1 and V is TRBV28, with 10 bases that match TRBD1. Losses at the gene ends were 2 bases for V and 5 bases for J; bases not matched to a gene: 8. CDR1 and CDR2 from the germline V gene are MDHEN and SYDVKM. The CDR3 covers 16 residues. This CDR3 is CASSLLPGQGKTEAFF. As DNA, the CDR3 is TGTGCCAGCAGTTTACTACCGGGACAGGGGAAAACTGAAGCTTTCTTT.

This clonotype was observed many times. J is TRBJ2-3 and V is TRBV27; tentative D call: TRBD2 (7 bases). V lost 5 bases, J lost 1 base, and 19 bases lay in between. The CDR3 extends over 17 amino acids. CDR1 and CDR2 (germline): MNHEY, SMNVEV (reference sequence). The DNA of the CDR3 is TGTGCCAGCAGTACCCCTACGGGGGGCCATGGCACAGATACGCAGTATTTT. Its protein is CASSTPTGGHGTDTQYF.

This clonotype was seen ten or more times. The chain is built from TRBV7-9 and TRBJ1-4; TRBD1 matches 7 bases. Germline V lookup: CDR1 SEHNR, CDR2 FQNEAQ (reference sequence). There are 15 residues in the CDR3. The V gene end was trimmed by 3 bases and the J gene end by 7 bases; junction bases not matched to a gene: 8. The CDR3 DNA sequence: TGTGCCAGCAGCTTCAGTAACAGGGGAGGTGAAAAACTGTTTTTT. Translated, it gives CASSFSNRGGEKLFF. The entire variable domain, with the rest obtained from reference TRBV7-9 and TRBJ1-4, is as follows: DTGVSQNPRHKITKRGQNVTFRCDPISEHNRLYWYRQTLGQGPEFLTYFQNEAQLEKSRLLSDRFSAERPKGSFSTLEIQRTEQGDSAMYLCASSFSNRGGEKLFFGSGTQLSVL.

This clonotype was detected many times. The chain is built from TRBV6-5 and TRBJ2-6, with 8 positions matching TRBD1. There are 18 residues in the CDR3. Germline V gene sequence: CDR1 MNHEY, CDR2 SVGAGI. V was clipped by 2 bases and J by 1 base; unmatched bases: 7. CDR3 sequence reads: CASSYTGTGESGANVLTF. For the CDR3, the DNA is TGTGCCAGCAGTTACACCGGGACAGGCGAGTCTGGGGCCAACGTCCTGACTTTC.

This clonotype was recorded many times. The genes are TRBV28 and TRBJ2-2; D perhaps matches TRBD1 (6 bases). V was clipped by 10 bases and J by 3 bases, with 15 bases between them. Germline V gene sequence: CDR1 MDHEN, CDR2 SYDVKM. CDR3 length equals 14 residues. The CDR3 DNA sequence: TGTGCCACAAGAGGGGGACCCTACACCGGGGAGCTGTTTTTT. This codes for CATRGGPYTGELFF. The full variable domain, in which reference TRBV28 and TRBJ2-2 provide the parts outside the CDR3, is DVKVTQSSRYLVKRTGEKVFLECVQDMDHENMFWYRQDPGLGLRLIYFSYDVKMKEKGDIPEGYSVSREKKERFSLILESASTNQTSMYLCATRGGPYTGELFFGEGSRLTVL.

There are many counts of this clonotype. This chain uses TRBV3-1 with TRBJ2-7; TRBD2 matches 12 bases. This CDR3 has 16 residues. The V segment lost 1 base and the J segment 3 bases; nucleotides outside the gene matches: 4. Germline V gives CDR1 LGHDT, CDR2 YNNKEL (reference sequence). The chain's CDR3 is CASSQVGLAGLYEQYF. The DNA of the CDR3 is TGTGCCAGCAGCCAAGTTGGACTAGCGGGACTCTACGAGCAGTACTTC.

With respect to this clonotype: One end of the junction varies from germline; a read error may be responsible. CDR3 amino acids: CASSPTGSSEANVLTF. In nucleotides, the CDR3 is TGTGCCAGCTCCCCAACAGGTAGCTCTGAGGCCAACGTCCTGACTTTC. The chain carries TRBV18 and TRBJ2-6; a possible D gene is TRBD1 (5 bases). Germline loops: CDR1 KGHSH, CDR2 LQKENI. The CDR3 sequence is 16 residues long.

Comment on this clonotype: This likely reflects a read error, since a far larger clone is one base away. The chain couples TRBV11-3 to TRBJ2-1, with 9 positions matching TRBD2. After removal of 5 bases from V and 10 bases from J, the junction contained 12 bases not matched to a gene. This CDR3 comprises 15 residues. The V gene's germline CDR1 is SGHNT and CDR2 YENEEA. In DNA form, the CDR3 reads TGTGCCAGCAGCCCGACTAGCGGACTTACCTACGAGCAGTTCTTC. This codes for CASSPTSGLTYEQFF.

This clonotype was seen once. A much larger clone sits a single nucleotide away, making a read error possible. The chain employs TRBV6-8 and TRBJ2-1; D is possibly TRBD2 (6 bases). The V and J ends lost 2 bases and 7 bases respectively, with 24 bases between them. This CDR3 spans 18 amino acids. In germline, CDR1 is MNHGY, CDR2 SAAAGT. CDR3 in DNA: TGTGCCAGCAGTTACGGGTACTTAGGGGAGGAACCTCTTAATGAGCAGTTCTTC. Its translation: CASSYGYLGEEPLNEQFF.

The chain employs TRBV6-2 or TRBV6-3 and TRBJ2-2, with a tentative D call TRBD2 (7 bases). This CDR3 is 16 amino acids long. V was pared by 10 bases and J by 3 bases, with 21 bases between. Germline values: CDR1 MNHEY, CDR2 SVGEGT. CDR3 amino acids: CAIKTTGGRDTGELFF. The CDR3 DNA sequence: TGTGCCATCAAAACGACGGGGGGCAGGGACACCGGGGAGCTGTTTTTT.

The V call is TRBV27, the J call TRBJ2-1; 10 bases agree with TRBD2. The germline CDR1 and CDR2 sequences are MNHEY and SMNVEV (reference sequence). The CDR3 is 13 residues long. The J segment lost 15 bases and the V segment lost 6 bases, leaving 11 bases of the junction unmatched. The CDR3 bases are TGTGCCAGCAGACCCCTAGCGGGAGTAAGCCCGTTCTTC. It encodes CASRPLAGVSPFF.

In this sample, this clonotype turned up many times. The chain links TRBV6-2 or TRBV6-3 to TRBJ2-1, with 11 bases identical to TRBD2. The germline V gene encodes CDR1 MNHEY and CDR2 SVGEGT. The V gene end was trimmed by 3 bases and the J gene end by 10 bases; junction bases not matched to a gene: 2. CDR3 size: 13 residues. The DNA for the CDR3 is TGTGCCAGCAGTTATCTAGCGGGAGGCGAGCAGTTCTTC. Translation gives CASSYLAGGEQFF.

This clonotype was found many times. J is TRBJ1-2 and V is TRBV2; D unresolved. This CDR3 has 16 amino acids. CDR1 and CDR2 from the germline V gene are SNHLY and FYNNEI. Between the trimmed V and J ends, which lost 1 base and 8 bases, there was a span of 20 bases. This CDR3 reads CASSEGTGPRGEGYTF. The CDR3 coding sequence is TGTGCCAGCAGTGAAGGGACGGGCCCCAGAGGTGAGGGCTACACCTTC.

This clonotype was seen at least ten times. As DNA, the CDR3 is TGTGCCAGCAGTCTCCCGGGGACAGGGGGCGAAAAACTGTTTTTT. Amino acids: CASSLPGTGGEKLFF. This chain joins TRBV12-3 or TRBV12-4 and TRBJ1-4, with 12 bases that match TRBD1. This CDR3 is built from 15 residues. With 5 bases clipped from V and 8 bases from J, the junction kept 6 bases outside the gene matches.

This clonotype occurred many times. This chain links TRBV19 with TRBJ1-2; D not certain. CDR1 LNHDA and CDR2 SQIVND come from the germline V gene (reference sequence). Trimming stripped 6 bases from V and 3 bases from J, with 14 bases between. The CDR3 extends over 14 amino acids. CDR3: CASSLNPVDYGYTF. CDR3 nucleotides: TGTGCCAGTAGCCTTAATCCAGTGGACTATGGCTACACCTTC.

At least ten counts were recorded for this clonotype. The CDR3 DNA reads TGTGCTAGTGGTTTGGATTTAGTAAGAGGAGGGCCGAACAATGAGCAGTTCTTC. Its translation: CASGLDLVRGGPNNEQFF. V is TRBV12-5 and J is TRBJ2-1; D may be TRBD2 (6 bases). In germline, CDR1 is LGHNT, CDR2 FRNRAP. Trimming shortened V by 1 base and J by 5 bases, and 21 bases separated the two germline ends. The CDR3 has 18 residues.

This rearrangement joins TRBV27 to TRBJ2-7; 9 bases match TRBD2. This CDR3 is 16 amino acids long. Germline assignment: CDR1 MNHEY and CDR2 SMNVEV (reference sequence). Trimming at V came to 0 bases and at J to 3 bases, leaving 6 bases not matched to a gene. CDR3 bases: TGTGCCAGCAGTTTATCCGGTAGCGGGAGAAGCTACGAGCAGTACTTC. This codes for CASSLSGSGRSYEQYF.

This clonotype was observed at least ten times. This rearrangement joins TRBV10-3 to TRBJ1-1, with unresolved D. The CDR3 is made up of 15 amino acids. V lost 6 bases and J lost 0, with 14 bases in between. The germline V gene has CDR1 ENHRY and CDR2 SYGVKD. The DNA of the CDR3 is TGTGCCATCAGGGATTCCCGCGGGATGAACACTGAAGCTTTCTTT. Encoded protein: CAIRDSRGMNTEAFF.

This clonotype showed up many times. The rearrangement links TRBV11-3 to TRBJ2-2; TRBD1 agrees at 9 bases. The CDR3 loop spans 15 amino acids. Trimming at V came to 6 bases and at J to 6 bases, leaving 8 bases not matched to a gene. CDR1 is SGHNT and CDR2 is YENEEA in the germline V gene. CDR3 coding DNA: TGTGCCAGCAGACCTCCGGGACAGGGACCCGGGGAGCTGTTTTTT. Protein: CASRPPGQGPGELFF.